What follows are 16 T cell receptor beta chains derived from one specimen sequenced in a study of shared clonotypes between healthy human individuals. Sequencing was performed with immunoSEQ multiplex PCR; in TCRdb, only in-frame clones are kept and a portion is missing. The sample holds roughly 2 million clones, 95% seen once. The specimen sequenced was naive CD4+ T cells sorted from blood. As for subset: CD45RA+ positively selected. These receptors all come from a man between 18 and 35 years old in good health.

This clone appeared once. This chain links TRBV2 with TRBJ2-7; no definite D call. V dropped 6 bases and J dropped 0 bases, with 12 bases sitting between them. The germline V gene has CDR1 SNHLY and CDR2 FYNNEI. This CDR3 has 14 amino acids. CDR3 DNA: TGTGCCAGCAGGGTGGAAGTTAGCTCCTACGAGCAGTACTTC. Amino acid sequence: CASRVEVSSYEQYF.

V is TRBV6-5 and J is TRBJ2-7; D is uncertain. The CDR3 has 15 amino acids. The germline V and J ends were trimmed by 0 bases and 1 base, with 10 bases remaining between them. Germline V CDR1 and CDR2: MNHEY, SVGAGI. The CDR3 spells CASSYSSRRSYEQYF. DNA for the CDR3: TGTGCCAGCAGTTACTCGTCCAGGCGATCCTACGAGCAGTACTTC.

V and J are TRBV9 and TRBJ2-7; possible D gene TRBD2, 6 bases. Germline values: CDR1 SGDLS, CDR2 YYNGEE. The CDR3 contains 16 residues. Between the trimmed V and J ends, which lost 4 bases and 2 bases, there was a span of 19 bases. CDR3 sequence (DNA): TGTGCCAGCAGCTCAACCCCCGGGACTGGGACCTACGAGCAGTACTTC. It encodes CASSSTPGTGTYEQYF.

The CDR3 bases are TGTGCCAGCAGCTTATTAGGGACAGGGAGCACAGATACGCAGTATTTT. Protein product: CASSLLGTGSTDTQYF. The chain carries TRBV5-6 and TRBJ2-3; 9 bases fit TRBD1. The CDR3 runs 16 residues. V trimming: 2 bases; J trimming: 0 bases; junction bases outside the gene matches: 4. CDR1 and CDR2 (germline): SGHDT, YYEEEE. The full variable domain, in which reference TRBV5-6 and TRBJ2-3 provide the parts outside the CDR3, is DAGVTQSPTHLIKTRGQQVTLRCSPKSGHDTVSWYQQALGQGPQFIFQYYEEEERQRGNFPDRFSGHQFPNYSSELNVNALLLGDSALYLCASSLLGTGSTDTQYFGPGTRLTVL.

The chain recombines TRBV10-1 with TRBJ2-1, with 8 nucleotides matching TRBD2. Germline lookup yields CDR1 WNHNN and CDR2 SYGVQD (reference sequence). V was clipped by 6 bases and J by 7 bases; unmatched bases: 20. The CDR3 sequence is 18 residues long. CDR3 amino acids: CASRIRVLSGGPLNEQFF. CDR3 nucleotide sequence: TGCGCCAGCAGAATCAGGGTTCTCTCGGGAGGGCCTTTAAATGAGCAGTTCTTC.

This sequence joins TRBV6-5 and TRBJ1-1; D remains unclear. Deletions cut 2 bases from V and 1 base from J, with 11 bases between. The CDR3 covers 15 residues. Germline V gene lookup returns CDR1 MNHEY and CDR2 SVGAGI. CDR3 protein: CASSYDSIPNTEAFF. The CDR3 DNA reads TGTGCCAGCAGTTACGATAGCATCCCGAACACTGAAGCTTTCTTT.

The rearrangement joins TRBV4-1 to TRBJ2-5; the match to TRBD2 covers 8 bases. Germline loops: CDR1 MGHRA, CDR2 YSYEKL. The J segment lost 5 bases and the V segment lost 0 bases, leaving 5 bases of the junction unmatched. The CDR3 runs 15 residues. The CDR3 loop is CASSQDRGGPETQYF. Written as DNA, the CDR3 is TGCGCCAGCAGCCAAGATCGGGGGGGCCCGGAGACCCAGTACTTC.

The rearrangement uses TRBV9 and TRBJ2-3; 7 positions match TRBD2. Germline loops: CDR1 SGDLS, CDR2 YYNGEE. This CDR3 is 18 amino acids long. The ends lost 0 bases at V and 4 bases at J; junction bases unmatched: 14. CDR3 sequence reads: CASSVGRAGVSLSDTQYF. Here the CDR3 DNA reads TGTGCCAGCAGCGTAGGGAGGGCGGGAGTCTCTCTCTCAGATACGCAGTATTTT.

This chain links TRBV5-1 with TRBJ2-2, with D possibly being TRBD1 (5 bases). The CDR3 loop spans 13 amino acids. The germline V gene has CDR1 SGHRS and CDR2 YFSETQ. Trimming pared 0 bases from V and 12 bases from J, leaving 12 bases between. DNA for the CDR3: TGCGCCAGCAGCTTGGAAGGGCAGGGCCAGCTGTTTTTT. Translating it yields CASSLEGQGQLFF.

V is TRBV30 and J is TRBJ1-1; D perhaps matches TRBD1 (5 bases). Germline V lookup: CDR1 GTSNPN, CDR2 SVGIG (reference sequence). V shed 2 bases and J shed 1 base, with 11 bases lying between them. This CDR3 has 14 amino acids. The CDR3 DNA sequence: TGTGCCTGGAGTAGCCAGGGTGGGAACACTGAAGCTTTCTTT. It yields the protein CAWSSQGGNTEAFF.

This sequence joins TRBV13 and TRBJ1-5; no clear D. The CDR3 runs 16 residues. Germline V gene lookup returns CDR1 PRHDT and CDR2 FYEKMQ (reference sequence). V lost 2 bases and J lost 6, with 17 bases in between. The CDR3 region is CASSLSRIVGSQPQHF. The CDR3 nucleotides read TGTGCCAGCAGCTTAAGCCGCATCGTGGGCAGTCAGCCCCAGCATTTT.

The chain links TRBV30 to TRBJ2-3, with 9 positions matching TRBD1. Trimming removed 1 base from V and 2 bases from J; junction bases left unmatched: 10. In germline, CDR1 is GTSNPN, CDR2 SVGIG (reference sequence). There are 17 residues in the CDR3. This CDR3 reads CAWSEAIGQGFTDTQYF. The CDR3 DNA is TGTGCCTGGAGTGAGGCCATAGGACAGGGGTTCACAGATACGCAGTATTTT.

The genes are TRBV2 and TRBJ2-5, with TRBD1 matching 7 bases. CDR1 and CDR2 from the germline V gene are SNHLY and FYNNEI. The CDR3 totals 15 residues. V lost 1 base to trimming and J lost 4 bases; unmatched junction nucleotides: 6. The CDR3 nucleotides are TGTGCCAGCAGTGAAGTTAGGGCAGGGGGAGAGACCCAGTACTTC. Translation: CASSEVRAGGETQYF.

The chain uses TRBV11-2 and TRBJ2-3; 9 nucleotides line up with TRBD2. The V segment lost 4 bases and the J segment 10 bases; nucleotides outside the gene matches: 12. The germline CDR1 and CDR2 sequences are SGHAT and FQNNGV. The CDR3 consists of 15 residues. CDR3 in DNA: TGTGCCAGCAGCTCGGCGGGACTAGCTCAGATCTCGCAGTATTTT. This gives the protein CASSSAGLAQISQYF.

V usage is TRBV6-1 and J usage is TRBJ2-5, with TRBD2 matching 7 bases. This CDR3 has 16 residues. Trimming at V came to 1 base and at J to 9 bases, leaving 14 bases not matched to a gene. The germline CDR1 and CDR2 sequences are MNHNS and SASEGT. Here the CDR3 DNA reads TGTGCCAGCAGTGAAGGTGTGCTAGCGGTTTTTGGTGCCCAGTACTTC. It codes for CASSEGVLAVFGAQYF.

The CDR3 here is CASSPKGGNQPQHF. In DNA, the CDR3 is TGTGCCAGCAGTCCCAAGGGGGGCAATCAGCCCCAGCATTTT. The chain uses TRBV27 and TRBJ1-5; possibly TRBD1 for D (6 bases). This CDR3 contains 14 residues. Germline assignment: CDR1 MNHEY and CDR2 SMNVEV (reference sequence). V was clipped by 5 bases and J by 2 bases, with 10 bases between them.